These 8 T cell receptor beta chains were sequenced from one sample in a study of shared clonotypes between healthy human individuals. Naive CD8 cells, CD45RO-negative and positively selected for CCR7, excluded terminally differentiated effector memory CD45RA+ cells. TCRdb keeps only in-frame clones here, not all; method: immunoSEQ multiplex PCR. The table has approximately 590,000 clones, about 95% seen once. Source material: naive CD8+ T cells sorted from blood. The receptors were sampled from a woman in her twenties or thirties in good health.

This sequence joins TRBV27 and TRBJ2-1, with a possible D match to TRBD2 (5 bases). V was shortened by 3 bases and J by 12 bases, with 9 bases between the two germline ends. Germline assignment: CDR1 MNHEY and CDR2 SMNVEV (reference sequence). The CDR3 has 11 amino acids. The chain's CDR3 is CASSFFGGQFF. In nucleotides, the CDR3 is TGTGCCAGCAGTTTTTTCGGAGGGCAGTTCTTC.

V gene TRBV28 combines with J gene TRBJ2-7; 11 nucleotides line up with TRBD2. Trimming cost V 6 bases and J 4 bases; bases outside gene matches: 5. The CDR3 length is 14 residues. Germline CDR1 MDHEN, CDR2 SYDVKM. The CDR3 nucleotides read TGTGCCAGCAGGTTTACTAGCGGGAGTTACGAGCAGTACTTC. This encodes CASRFTSGSYEQYF. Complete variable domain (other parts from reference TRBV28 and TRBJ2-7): DVKVTQSSRYLVKRTGEKVFLECVQDMDHENMFWYRQDPGLGLRLIYFSYDVKMKEKGDIPEGYSVSREKKERFSLILESASTNQTSMYLCASRFTSGSYEQYFGPGTRLTVT.

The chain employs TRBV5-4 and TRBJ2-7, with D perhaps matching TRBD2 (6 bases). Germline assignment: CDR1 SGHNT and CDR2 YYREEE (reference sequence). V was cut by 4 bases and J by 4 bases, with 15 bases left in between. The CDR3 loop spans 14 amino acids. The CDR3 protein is CASSRTGSGYEQYF. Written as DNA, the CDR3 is TGTGCCAGCAGCCGAACCGGGAGTGGATACGAGCAGTACTTC.

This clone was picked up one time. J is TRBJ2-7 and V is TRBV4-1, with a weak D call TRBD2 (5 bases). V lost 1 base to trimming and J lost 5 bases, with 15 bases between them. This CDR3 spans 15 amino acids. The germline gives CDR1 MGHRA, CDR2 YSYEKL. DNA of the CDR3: TGCGCCAGCAGCCAAGGGCCCCTACTAGGAAACGAGCAGTACTTC. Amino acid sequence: CASSQGPLLGNEQYF.

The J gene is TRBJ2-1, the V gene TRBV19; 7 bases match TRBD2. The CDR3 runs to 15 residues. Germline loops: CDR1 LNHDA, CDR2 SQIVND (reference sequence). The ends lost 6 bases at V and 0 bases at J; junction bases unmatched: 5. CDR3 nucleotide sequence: TGTGCCAGTAGGGTTGGCGGGAGCTCCTACAATGAGCAGTTCTTC. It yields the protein CASRVGGSSYNEQFF.

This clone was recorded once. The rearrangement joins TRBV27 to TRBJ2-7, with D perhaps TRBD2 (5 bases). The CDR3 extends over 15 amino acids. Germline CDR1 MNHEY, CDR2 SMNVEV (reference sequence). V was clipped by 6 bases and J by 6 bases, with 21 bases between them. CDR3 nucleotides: TGTGCCAGCAGGGATTCGCTAGCCCCCAGTTCCGAGCAGTACTTC. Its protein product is CASRDSLAPSSEQYF.

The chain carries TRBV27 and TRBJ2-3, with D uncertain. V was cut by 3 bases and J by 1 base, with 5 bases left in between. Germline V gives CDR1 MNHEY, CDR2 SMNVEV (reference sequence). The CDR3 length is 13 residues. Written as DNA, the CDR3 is TGTGCCAGCAGTTTCAAGGGCACAGATACGCAGTATTTT. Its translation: CASSFKGTDTQYF.

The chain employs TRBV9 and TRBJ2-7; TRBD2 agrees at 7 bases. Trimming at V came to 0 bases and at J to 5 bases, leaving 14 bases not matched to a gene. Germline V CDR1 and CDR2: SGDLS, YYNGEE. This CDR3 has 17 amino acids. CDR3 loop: CASSVDEGWTSFHEQYF. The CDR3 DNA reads TGTGCCAGCAGCGTAGACGAAGGGTGGACTAGTTTCCACGAGCAGTACTTC.